Below, one T cell receptor (beta chain) is given with its context. Which antigen it targets is not known. No base-level quality is on record; no much larger clone is a single base apart. The entry originates in a study of blood T cell repertoires in COVID-19 (dated by TCRdb to 2018 to 2021). At the level of the whole study: Samples from collaborators originated in the United States, Italy and Spain and spanned both the acute and convalescent phases of COVID-19. The prospective study material was composed of cDNA or gDNA derived from T cells, B-cell-depleted T cells, or PBMCs. Subjects who had been exposed to COVID-19, were actively infected with it, or had recovered from it provided the deeply sampled blood TCRbeta repertoires that made up the dataset. The repertoires were released in a freely available public database meant as a resource for research on the immune response to SARS-CoV-2. Samples were obtained from the ongoing ImmuneRACE study (first 160 participants) and from 1,254 subjects provided by 6 global collaborators. The sample metadata nearly always contained a de-identified subject ID, COVID-19 status, age in years and sex. Where available, HLA class I and class II types were obtained from metadata supplied by the sample provider rather than from assay-based typing. Overall study outcomes, separate from this receptor: Clinical and demographic metadata were provided uncurated, with the amount varying by source and participant.

According to the germline V gene (reference sequence), CDR1 reads SEHNR and CDR2 reads FQNEAQ. Inclusive of the bounding cysteine and phenylalanine, the CDR3 is 15 residues long. Of the read, only the CDR3 DNA is kept; its 45 bases are in frame from base 1. V lost 2 bases and J lost 1 base, and the count of bases not matched to a germline gene is 2. The immunoSEQ Assay, a bias-controlled multiplex PCR, was used to amplify TCRbeta CDR3 regions from genomic DNA. As for the original processing: The number of nucleated cells in each sample was estimated by amplification of reference gene primers within the assay. To quantify the absolute abundance of each unique TCRbeta CDR3 rearrangement, sequence reads were collapsed and filtered. For each sample, productive Simpson clonality was calculated as the square root of Simpson's diversity index across productive rearrangements. TCRdb took over this immuneACCESS table, retaining in-frame rearrangements with V and J assigned. Such tables are incomplete; in checked studies, under half of the missing clones stem from an unresolved V gene, and the remainder is unexplained. The V and J calls and clone size are taken from that table; D and trimming were inferred from the DNA. The sample contains approximately 470,000 clones, roughly 90% of them found a single time. The leading ten clones occupy about 0.75% of the sample.

In the prospective study, participants were about 18 to 95 years old, resided in around 25 geographic areas of the United States, and were enrolled through a virtual design. In the prospective study, participants were assigned to cohorts based on the clinical history participants reported in a screening survey and a study questionnaire. Recovered participants in ImmuneRACE Cohort 3 were defined as having two consecutive negative NP/OP PCR tests, clearance from a healthcare professional, or resolution of symptoms. Each participant in the prospective study had whole blood, serum and a nasopharyngeal or oropharyngeal swab collected by mobile phlebotomists. Prospective study participants could optionally give additional blood draws and questionnaires over a roughly two-month period. Before DNA extraction, prospective study blood samples were shipped either frozen or at room temperature.

The chain was built from TRBV7-9 and TRBJ2-5, with 9 bases aligning to TRBD2. The clonotype comes from a woman between 18 and 30 years old who had recovered from COVID-19. The sample consisted of PBMCs or T cells enriched from blood (not recorded which). The base sequence is TGTGCCAGCAGCTTAACAGCGGGGGGCCAAGAGACCCAGTACTTC. This is translated as CASSLTAGGQETQYF. With all but the CDR3 taken from the reference TRBV7-9 and TRBJ2-5 genes, the full variable domain is: DTGVSQNPRHKITKRGQNVTFRCDPISEHNRLYWYRQTLGQGPEFLTYFQNEAQLEKSRLLSDRFSAERPKGSFSTLEIQRTEQGDSAMYLCASSLTAGGQETQYFGPGTRLLVL.